This T cell receptor (beta chain) comes out of a study of blood T cells in healthy people across ages. Study-wide results and limits: Per-million-T-cell TCR beta diversity fell roughly linearly with age.

Of note for this clonotype: The antigen is not known.

Trimming removed 3 bases from V and 5 bases from J, with 16 bases in between. Germline CDR1 reads SEHNR; CDR2 reads FQNEAQ (reference sequence). The CDR3 length is 15 residues. Investigators took about 10 milliliters of peripheral blood from every donor. A second PCR of roughly 7 to 11 cycles used a sample-barcoded 5' primer and a J-beta primer mix. TCRdb re-analysed the 5' RACE reads in MiXCR, keeping a single row per CDR3 protein. The data show fewer than 2,000,000 distinct CDR3 sequences, roughly two fifths seen once. This chain uses TRBV7-9 with TRBJ1-1; D gene unclear. This TCR derives from a human donor in good health. Sequenced sample: blood. The CDR3 region has the DNA TGTGCCAGCAGCTTGAATAAGGGAGCATGGACTGAAGCTTTCTTT. This sequence encodes CASSLNKGAWTEAFF.